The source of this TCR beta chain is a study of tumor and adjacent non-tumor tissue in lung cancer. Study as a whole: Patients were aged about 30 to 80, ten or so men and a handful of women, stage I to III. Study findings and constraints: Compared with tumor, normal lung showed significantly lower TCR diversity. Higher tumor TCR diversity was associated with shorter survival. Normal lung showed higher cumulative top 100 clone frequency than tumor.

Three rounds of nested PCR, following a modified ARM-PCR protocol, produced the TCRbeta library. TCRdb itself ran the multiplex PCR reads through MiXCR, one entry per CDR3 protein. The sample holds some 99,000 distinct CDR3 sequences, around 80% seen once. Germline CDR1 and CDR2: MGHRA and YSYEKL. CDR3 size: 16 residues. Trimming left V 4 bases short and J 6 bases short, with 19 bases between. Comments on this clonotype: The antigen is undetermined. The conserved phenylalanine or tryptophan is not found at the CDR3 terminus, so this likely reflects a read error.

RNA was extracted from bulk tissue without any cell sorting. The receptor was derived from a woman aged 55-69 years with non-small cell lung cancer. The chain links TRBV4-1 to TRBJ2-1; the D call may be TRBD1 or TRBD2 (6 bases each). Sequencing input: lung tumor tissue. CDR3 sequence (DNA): TGCGCCAGCAGCCGCCCAGCTAGTGGGGGGCCCAATGAGCAGTTCCTC. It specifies CASSRPASGGPNEQFL.